These 5 T cell receptor beta chains share one sample of origin, sequenced in a study of blood T cell repertoires in COVID-19. Assay used: immunoSEQ multiplex PCR; TCRdb lists only in-frame clones, some missing. The sample carries some 200,000 clones, more than 80% recorded once. Specimen: peripheral blood. The source of these receptors is a woman of 80 years or more with COVID-19, enrolled during active disease.

This clone was recorded only once. V and J are TRBV5-1 and TRBJ1-3; the D is unclear. The V gene's germline CDR1 is SGHRS and CDR2 YFSETQ. Trimming cost V 4 bases and J 1 base, with 3 bases left between them. The CDR3 contains 12 residues. The CDR3 sequence: CASSLSGNTIYF. The CDR3 DNA is TGCGCCAGCAGCCTGTCTGGAAACACCATATATTTT.

DNA for the CDR3: TGTGCCAGCAGATCGGACAGGGGGACTGAAGCTTTCTTT. Encoded protein: CASRSDRGTEAFF. The chain combines TRBV6-6 with TRBJ1-1; 10 bases fit TRBD1. The CDR3 consists of 13 residues. Per the germline V gene, CDR1 is MNHNY and CDR2 is SVGAGI (reference sequence). With 6 bases clipped from V and 5 bases from J, the junction kept 3 bases outside the gene matches.

The V and J genes are TRBV4-1 and TRBJ1-4; unclear D gene. The V gene lost 0 bases and the J gene lost 0 bases, with 11 bases spanning the gap. The length of the CDR3 is 17 residues. Germline V gene lookup returns CDR1 MGHRA and CDR2 YSYEKL. The CDR3 loop is CASSQDGMRATNEKLFF. The CDR3 region has the DNA TGCGCCAGCAGCCAAGATGGGATGCGGGCAACTAATGAAAAACTGTTTTTT.

V gene TRBV3-1 (or the pseudogene TRBV3-2) combines with J gene TRBJ1-4, with D perhaps TRBD1 (5 bases). Germline V gene lookup returns CDR1 LGHDT and CDR2 YNNKEL (reference sequence). Trimming took 3 bases from V and 2 from J, leaving 13 bases between them. CDR3 size: 16 residues. The DNA of the CDR3 is TGTGCCAGCAGCCAGAGCACAGGTCTTACTAATGAAAAACTGTTTTTT. It specifies CASSQSTGLTNEKLFF.

This chain uses TRBV25-1 with TRBJ2-5; D possibly corresponds to TRBD2 (7 bases). This CDR3 is 14 amino acids long. The germline V gene has CDR1 MGHDK and CDR2 SYGVNS. Trimming removed 3 bases at V and 1 base at J, with 9 bases between. CDR3 amino acids: CASSERGGQETQYF. CDR3 sequence (DNA): TGTGCCAGCAGTGAGAGGGGGGGCCAAGAGACCCAGTACTTC.